Shown below are 23 T cell receptor beta chains from a single sample sequenced in a study of blood T cell repertoires in COVID-19. Assay used: immunoSEQ multiplex PCR; TCRdb lists only in-frame clones, some missing. The table lists some 260,000 clones, 75% to 95% of them singletons. Sequencing was done on a sample of PBMCs or T cells enriched from blood (not recorded which). The receptors were gathered from a young woman who had recovered from COVID-19.

The J gene is TRBJ1-1, the V gene TRBV12-3 or TRBV12-4; perhaps TRBD1 as D (6 bases). The CDR3 covers 12 residues. Trimming pared 8 bases from V and 6 bases from J, leaving 13 bases between. The CDR3 reads CASCTGKAEAFF. DNA of the CDR3: TGTGCCAGCTGCACAGGGAAGGCTGAAGCTTTCTTT.

This chain links TRBV23-1 with TRBJ1-2; D call uncertain. TRBV23-1 is sorted into the ORF group, with uncertain function. Trimming left V 2 bases short and J 2 bases short, with 9 bases between. CDR3 length equals 14 residues. The CDR3 DNA reads TGCGCCAGCAGTCAACGGCAGGAAAACTATGGCTACACCTTC. Amino acids: CASSQRQENYGYTF.

The chain joins TRBV11-2 to TRBJ1-1; possibly TRBD1 for D (5 bases). Germline CDR1 and CDR2: SGHAT and FQNNGV. The CDR3 is 13 residues long. V lost 1 base to trimming and J lost 7 bases, with 10 bases between them. CDR3 amino acids: CASSLVWGGEAFF. The DNA for the CDR3 is TGTGCCAGCAGCTTAGTATGGGGGGGTGAAGCTTTCTTT.

This clone is a singleton in its sample. The genes are TRBV18 and TRBJ2-1, with TRBD1 matching over 8 bases. Germline trimming cut 0 bases from V and 0 bases from J; bases unmatched to any gene: 1. Germline CDR1 reads KGHSH; CDR2 reads LQKENI. This CDR3 region has 16 residues. The CDR3 DNA reads TGTGCCAGCTCACCACCAACAGGGGGCTCCTACAATGAGCAGTTCTTC. The encoded protein is CASSPPTGGSYNEQFF.

J is TRBJ1-2 and V is TRBV7-9, with 9 bases matching TRBD1. Per germline, CDR1 SEHNR and CDR2 FQNEAQ (reference sequence). The V gene end was trimmed by 4 bases and the J gene end by 2 bases; junction bases not matched to a gene: 2. CDR3 length: 14 residues. CDR3 region: CASSWDRANYGYTF. The CDR3 DNA is TGTGCCAGCAGCTGGGACAGGGCGAACTATGGCTACACCTTC. The entire variable domain, with the rest obtained from reference TRBV7-9 and TRBJ1-2, is as follows: DTGVSQNPRHKITKRGQNVTFRCDPISEHNRLYWYRQTLGQGPEFLTYFQNEAQLEKSRLLSDRFSAERPKGSFSTLEIQRTEQGDSAMYLCASSWDRANYGYTFGSGTRLTVV.

The chain combines TRBV7-2 with TRBJ1-2; D unclear. This CDR3 comprises 13 residues. Between the trimmed V and J ends, which lost 2 bases and 3 bases, there was a span of 7 bases. Germline loops: CDR1 SGHTA, CDR2 FQGNSA. The CDR3 loop reads CASSLSRYYGYTF. The CDR3, as DNA: TGTGCCAGCAGCTTATCACGGTACTATGGCTACACCTTC. The whole variable domain, remainder taken from reference TRBV7-2 and TRBJ1-2, is GAGVSQSPSNKVTEKGKDVELRCDPISGHTALYWYRQSLGQGLEFLIYFQGNSAPDKSGLPSDRFSAERTGGSVSTLTIQRTQQEDSAVYLCASSLSRYYGYTFGSGTRLTVV.

V is TRBV6-1 and J is TRBJ1-2; TRBD1 aligns across 9 bases. The J segment lost 8 bases and the V segment lost 1 base, leaving 2 bases of the junction unmatched. The CDR3 length is 13 residues. From germline, CDR1 is MNHNS and CDR2 SASEGT. CDR3 residues: CASSEDRGRGYTF. The DNA of the CDR3 is TGTGCCAGCAGTGAAGACAGGGGGCGCGGCTACACCTTC.

The rearrangement uses TRBV27 and TRBJ1-3; 9 bases fit TRBD1. Germline values: CDR1 MNHEY, CDR2 SMNVEV (reference sequence). V trimming: 4 bases; J trimming: 7 bases; junction bases outside the gene matches: 2. The CDR3 runs 13 residues. The CDR3 coding sequence is TGTGCCAGCAGTTCGACAGGGGGGAACACCATATATTTT. Protein sequence: CASSSTGGNTIYF.

This sequence joins TRBV19 and TRBJ2-5; D not certain. The germline V gene has CDR1 LNHDA and CDR2 SQIVND (reference sequence). Trimming took off 5 bases at V and 1 base at J, with 11 bases between the two ends. The length of the CDR3 is 14 residues. DNA of the CDR3: TGTGCCAGTAGTGTAACAGATTCCCAAGAGACCCAGTACTTC. Translating gives CASSVTDSQETQYF.

A remark on this clone: Other DNA sequences from this sample encode an identical CDR3 as well. The chain employs TRBV18 and TRBJ1-1; 7 nucleotides agree with TRBD1. Germline CDR1 is KGHSH and CDR2 is LQKENI. The CDR3 runs to 13 residues. V shed 4 bases and J 3 bases; nucleotides not matched to a gene: 2. The CDR3: CASSQGADTEAFF. CDR3 sequence (DNA): TGTGCCAGCTCACAGGGGGCGGACACTGAAGCTTTCTTT.

CDR3 protein: CASSNSAAQGYHEQYF. The CDR3 DNA is TGTGCCAGCAGCAATTCGGCGGCCCAGGGGTACCACGAGCAGTACTTC. This chain links TRBV21-1 with TRBJ2-7; the D segment call TRBD1 is taken from the table without a DNA check. TRBV21-1 is a listed pseudogene. The CDR3 has 16 residues.

V is TRBV15 and J is TRBJ1-2, with D unresolved. Trimming cost V 1 base and J 6 bases, with 15 bases left between them. The CDR3 covers 15 residues. CDR1 and CDR2 from the germline V gene are LNHNV and YYDKDF (reference sequence). CDR3: CATSRVSTASDGYTF. For the CDR3, the DNA is TGTGCCACCAGCAGAGTTTCCACGGCCAGCGATGGCTACACCTTC.

The genes are TRBV2 and TRBJ1-1; TRBD1 matches 8 bases. This CDR3 region has 14 residues. Trimming took 5 bases from V and 5 from J; bases not matched to a gene: 7. The germline CDR1 and CDR2 sequences are SNHLY and FYNNEI. CDR3 DNA: TGTGCCAGCAGTTACATAAGACAGGGGACTGAAGCTTTCTTT. Translation gives CASSYIRQGTEAFF.

J is TRBJ1-1 and V is TRBV13; no definite D call. The CDR3 contains 14 residues. Trimming left V 0 bases short and J 8 bases short, with 13 bases between. Germline CDR1 reads PRHDT; CDR2 reads FYEKMQ (reference sequence). The CDR3 region is CASSLGGQRAEAFF. CDR3 nucleotides: TGTGCCAGCAGCTTAGGGGGCCAGAGAGCAGAAGCTTTCTTT. Variable domain in full (rest from reference TRBV13 and TRBJ1-1): AAGVIQSPRHLIKEKRETATLKCYPIPRHDTVYWYQQGPGQDPQFLISFYEKMQSDKGSIPDRFSAQQFSDYHSELNMSSLELGDSALYFCASSLGGQRAEAFFGQGTRLTVV.

J is TRBJ1-2 and V is TRBV24-1; 7 bases are shared with TRBD1. Germline loops: CDR1 KGHDR, CDR2 SFDVKD. This CDR3 contains 14 residues. The ends lost 4 bases at V and 8 bases at J; junction bases unmatched: 9. The CDR3 protein is CATSDHQTGRGYTF. The CDR3 coding sequence is TGTGCCACCAGTGACCACCAGACAGGGCGAGGCTACACCTTC.

This sequence joins TRBV7-2 and TRBJ2-2, with 16 nucleotides matching TRBD2. Per the germline V gene, CDR1 is SGHTA and CDR2 is FQGNSA. V lost 4 bases and J lost 7; bases outside the gene matches: 6. CDR3 size: 17 residues. CDR3 bases: TGTGCCAGCAGCTCGGGACTAGCGGGGGGGCCGGACGGGGAGCTGTTTTTT. It encodes CASSSGLAGGPDGELFF.

This clone has only a few counts. The V gene is TRBV27, the J gene TRBJ1-2; 7 bases align to TRBD1. Germline V lookup: CDR1 MNHEY, CDR2 SMNVEV (reference sequence). This CDR3 is built from 17 residues. The V segment lost 7 bases and the J segment 6 bases; nucleotides outside the gene matches: 20. The chain's CDR3 is CASKLASVYRGFDGYTF. The CDR3 bases are TGTGCCAGCAAGTTAGCCTCGGTATACAGGGGTTTCGATGGCTACACCTTC.

The V call is TRBV7-9, the J call TRBJ1-1; 7 positions agree with TRBD1. The CDR3 has 14 amino acids. The junction had 12 bases not matched to a gene; V was cut back by 8 bases and J by 6 bases. The germline V gene has CDR1 SEHNR and CDR2 FQNEAQ (reference sequence). The CDR3 bases are TGTGCCAGCGCCGTAGGTGTCAGGGGGGCTGAAGCTTTCTTT. Translated: CASAVGVRGAEAFF.

The chain links TRBV5-1 to TRBJ2-2, with D tentatively TRBD2 (5 bases). The germline V gene encodes CDR1 SGHRS and CDR2 YFSETQ. CDR3 length equals 14 residues. The V gene lost 1 base and the J gene lost 7 bases, with 11 bases spanning the gap. CDR3 bases: TGCGCCAGCAGCTTGTTCACCGAGGGCGGGGAGCTGTTTTTT. It is translated as CASSLFTEGGELFF.

Comments on this clone: One end of the junction is discordant with germline, which a read error may explain. The V gene is TRBV11-2, the J gene TRBJ2-2; 9 nucleotides agree with TRBD1. The CDR3 length is 15 residues. Germline loops: CDR1 SGHAT, CDR2 FQNNGV. Written as DNA, the CDR3 is TGTGCCAGCAACCCCGGGACAGGGAACACCAGGGAGCTGTTTTTT. Its translation: CASNPGTGNTRELFF.

This chain joins TRBV28 and TRBJ2-2, with 10 bases that match TRBD1. There are 16 residues in the CDR3. The ends lost 5 bases at V and 6 bases at J; junction bases unmatched: 9. CDR1 is MDHEN, CDR2 SYDVKM, per germline. CDR3 residues: CASSLIKGTGAGELFF. CDR3 sequence (DNA): TGTGCCAGCAGTCTAATAAAAGGGACAGGGGCCGGGGAGCTGTTTTTT.

The genes are TRBV2 and TRBJ2-1; possibly TRBD2 for D (7 bases). The CDR3 is 14 amino acids. Looked up from germline, CDR1 is SNHLY and CDR2 is FYNNEI. Trimming took off 8 bases at V and 10 bases at J, with 21 bases between the two ends. The CDR3 nucleotides read TGTGCCAGCGGCCTGGGGGCTAGCGGTGAGGAGCAGTTCTTC. Translation: CASGLGASGEEQFF.

The chain has TRBV4-2 and TRBJ1-2; weak D call: TRBD1 (6 bases). Germline values: CDR1 LGHNA, CDR2 YNFKEQ. The CDR3 is made up of 15 amino acids. V was cut by 4 bases and J by 4 bases, with 16 bases left in between. CDR3 nucleotides: TGTGCCAGCAGCCCCGGACAGAGCCCCTTCTATGGCTACACCTTC. Translated: CASSPGQSPFYGYTF.